Listed here are 15 T cell receptor beta chains from one sample, sequenced in a study of CD8 T cells in ankylosing spondylitis. TCRdb ran MiXCR on the 5' RACE reads and lists one entry per CDR3 protein. The sample has around 130,000 distinct CDR3 sequences, roughly 15% seen once. The specimen was blood, either unsorted or a sorted T cell fraction (not recorded which). Receptor source: a female donor with ankylosing spondylitis or in good health (not recorded which).

This chain links TRBV20-1 with TRBJ2-3, with 9 bases matching TRBD2. This CDR3 spans 14 amino acids. Germline V gene sequence: CDR1 DFQATT, CDR2 SNEGSKA (reference sequence). V was clipped by 4 bases and J by 1 base; unmatched bases: 3. CDR3 in DNA: TGCAGTGCTATGCGGGGGGGCGGCACAGATACGCAGTATTTT. It codes for CSAMRGGGTDTQYF.

This clonotype turned up a few times. V gene TRBV29-1 combines with J gene TRBJ2-1; 12 bases are shared with TRBD1. Per the germline V gene, CDR1 is SQVTM and CDR2 is ANQGSEA. The V and J ends lost 4 bases and 8 bases, in that order; junction bases with no gene match: 3. There are 13 residues in the CDR3. The CDR3 here is CSVAGQGAHEQFF. In DNA, the CDR3 is TGCAGCGTTGCGGGACAGGGGGCCCATGAGCAGTTCTTC.

This clonotype occurred many times. The J gene is TRBJ1-5, the V gene TRBV29-1, with a possible D match to TRBD1 (6 bases). Per germline, CDR1 SQVTM and CDR2 ANQGSEA. The CDR3 has 14 residues. V dropped 1 base and J dropped 3 bases, with 10 bases sitting between them. CDR3 sequence: CSVEARGPNQPQHF. DNA for the CDR3: TGCAGCGTTGAAGCCAGGGGTCCCAATCAGCCCCAGCATTTT.

This clonotype was observed many times. The chain combines TRBV30 with TRBJ2-1, with D tentatively TRBD2 (6 bases). V was cut by 4 bases and J by 3 bases, with 10 bases left in between. CDR1 is GTSNPN and CDR2 is SVGIG in the germline V gene (reference sequence). The CDR3 loop spans 13 amino acids. The CDR3 protein is CAWNGGVYNEQFF. In DNA, the CDR3 is TGTGCCTGGAACGGGGGTGTCTACAATGAGCAGTTCTTC.

This clonotype was picked up many times. The V gene is TRBV20-1, the J gene TRBJ1-5; D remains unclear. Germline CDR1 reads DFQATT; CDR2 reads SNEGSKA (reference sequence). The CDR3 totals 13 residues. The V end was cut by 6 bases, the J end by 1 base, with 10 bases between. CDR3 residues: CSAPGRSNQPQHF. As DNA, the CDR3 is TGCAGTGCCCCAGGACGGAGCAATCAGCCCCAGCATTTT.

The chain employs TRBV11-2 and TRBJ2-3, with TRBD2 matching 14 bases. The CDR3 covers 16 residues. The ends lost 5 bases at V and 3 bases at J; junction bases unmatched: 4. CDR1 and CDR2 from the germline V gene are SGHAT and FQNNGV. The CDR3 DNA reads as TGTGCCAGCAGCAAGGGACTAGCGGGAGTAACAGATACGCAGTATTTT. As protein: CASSKGLAGVTDTQYF.

There are a few counts of this clonotype. V is TRBV20-1 and J is TRBJ2-7; TRBD1 agrees at 8 bases. V lost 1 base and J lost 3; bases outside the gene matches: 8. Germline-derived CDR1 and CDR2 are DFQATT and SNEGSKA (reference sequence). This CDR3 has 15 amino acids. The CDR3 region has the DNA TGCAGTGCTAGAGTTACAGGGGGAGGCTACTACGAGCAGTACTTC. This sequence encodes CSARVTGGGYYEQYF.

This clonotype has just a few counts. The chain is built from TRBV28 and TRBJ2-3; D perhaps matches TRBD1 (5 bases). Germline values: CDR1 MDHEN, CDR2 SYDVKM. The V gene lost 3 bases and the J gene lost 2 bases, with 9 bases spanning the gap. The CDR3 has 14 residues. CDR3 sequence: CASSLPGPTDTQYF. CDR3 nucleotides: TGTGCCAGCAGTTTGCCAGGGCCCACAGATACGCAGTATTTT.

This clonotype has a count of ten or more. The J gene is TRBJ2-7, the V gene TRBV5-1; D remains ambiguous. CDR1 and CDR2 (germline): SGHRS, YFSETQ. There are 12 residues in the CDR3. Trimming stripped 5 bases from V and 3 bases from J, with 9 bases between. CDR3: CASSDVGYEQYF. DNA for the CDR3: TGCGCCAGCAGTGACGTGGGCTACGAGCAGTACTTC.

This clonotype was recorded at least ten times. The rearrangement uses TRBV11-2 and TRBJ1-6; a possible D gene is TRBD1 (5 bases). CDR1 and CDR2 from the germline V gene are SGHAT and FQNNGV. The V end lost 6 bases, the J end lost 7 bases, and 7 bases lay between the germline ends. The CDR3 covers 12 residues. The DNA for the CDR3 is TGTGCCAGCAGTAGACAGAATTCACCCCTCCACTTT. It codes for CASSRQNSPLHF. Full variable domain (outside the CDR3, taken from reference TRBV11-2 and TRBJ1-6): EAGVAQSPRYKIIEKRQSVAFWCNPISGHATLYWYQQILGQGPKLLIQFQNNGVVDDSQLPKDRFSAERLKGVDSTLKIQPAKLEDSAVYLCASSRQNSPLHFGNGTRLTVT.

This clonotype was found many times. This chain joins TRBV12-3 or TRBV12-4 and TRBJ1-2; D is possibly TRBD1 (6 bases). Between the trimmed V and J ends, which lost 3 bases and 4 bases, there was a span of 12 bases. This CDR3 region has 14 residues. The CDR3: CASSLFRGTYGYTF. In DNA form, the CDR3 reads TGTGCCAGCAGTTTGTTCAGGGGAACCTATGGCTACACCTTC.

This clonotype was recorded at least ten times. V usage is TRBV29-1 and J usage is TRBJ2-6; the D is unclear. Per the germline V gene, CDR1 is SQVTM and CDR2 is ANQGSEA. V was clipped by 7 bases and J by 0 bases, with 10 bases between them. The CDR3 is 14 amino acids. The CDR3: CSARSGSGANVLTF. CDR3 sequence (DNA): TGCAGCGCCCGATCGGGCTCTGGGGCCAACGTCCTGACTTTC.

The chain links TRBV2 to TRBJ2-1; 9 bases match TRBD1. Germline CDR1 and CDR2: SNHLY and FYNNEI. J was trimmed by 8 bases and V by 4 bases; bases with no gene match: 3. The CDR3 length is 13 residues. CDR3 nucleotide sequence: TGTGCCAGCAGTGGGGACAGGGCCCATGAGCAGTTCTTC. It translates to CASSGDRAHEQFF.

This clonotype was recorded at least ten times. The rearrangement joins TRBV12-3 or TRBV12-4 to TRBJ2-3; TRBD2 matches 7 bases. CDR3 length: 15 amino acids. V was pared by 6 bases and J by 5 bases, with 11 bases of the junction left unmatched. The CDR3 nucleotides are TGTGCCAGCAGCTCAAGGGGCGGGGGTAAAGATACGCAGTATTTT. It is translated as CASSSRGGGKDTQYF.

V usage is TRBV28 and J usage is TRBJ1-1; 7 bases agree with TRBD1. V was clipped by 6 bases and J by 1 base; unmatched bases: 20. Germline V gene lookup returns CDR1 MDHEN and CDR2 SYDVKM. This CDR3 has 19 amino acids. Written as DNA, the CDR3 is TGTGCCAGCAGGTTACTTCTAGGGGGCTCGGGACAGCCGAACACTGAAGCTTTCTTT. This codes for CASRLLLGGSGQPNTEAFF.